The 9 T cell receptor beta chains listed next were all sequenced from one sample in a study of graft-versus-host responses after intestinal transplantation. The assay was immunoSEQ multiplex PCR, and TCRdb's table has in-frame clones only and misses some. This sample yields 25,000 to 35,000 clones, of which 90% to 95% are seen a single time; 0.72% belongs to the top ten. The sample in question was PBMCs, obtained approximately 69 days after intestinal transplant. Receptors originate from a human patient who received an intestinal transplant, so some T cells may come from the graft donor.

The chain joins TRBV19 to TRBJ2-5; no clear D. Germline V gene data show CDR1 as LNHDA and CDR2 as SQIVND (reference sequence). The ends were cut back, 4 bases at V and 3 bases at J, with 6 bases in the middle. The CDR3 extends over 12 amino acids. The CDR3 bases are TGTGCCAGTAGTAACCTGGAAGAGACCCAGTACTTC. It is translated as CASSNLEETQYF.

The chain joins TRBV6-1 to TRBJ2-6; D may correspond to TRBD1 or TRBD2 (6 bases each). CDR1 MNHNS and CDR2 SASEGT come from the germline V gene. V lost 3 bases to trimming and J lost 1 base, with 10 bases between them. This CDR3 has 16 residues. The CDR3 reads CASSDLGGSGANVLTF. The CDR3 nucleotides read TGTGCCAGCAGTGATCTAGGGGGGTCTGGGGCCAACGTCCTGACTTTC.

The chain couples TRBV4-1 to TRBJ1-5; possibly TRBD1 for D (6 bases). The CDR3 spans 16 residues. CDR1 is MGHRA and CDR2 is YSYEKL in the germline V gene. Trimming cost V 0 bases and J 5 bases, with 14 bases left between them. In DNA form, the CDR3 reads TGCGCCAGCAGCCAAGATGGGGGCAGGGTTGATCAGCCCCAGCATTTT. Its translation is CASSQDGGRVDQPQHF.

The genes are TRBV6-5 and TRBJ2-5; a weak D match, TRBD1 (5 bases). The germline V gene has CDR1 MNHEY and CDR2 SVGAGI. The CDR3 spans 15 residues. Trimming left V 6 bases short and J 2 bases short, with 16 bases between. CDR3 loop: CASSSQGGFQETQYF. The CDR3 bases are TGTGCCAGCAGCTCCCAGGGTGGATTTCAAGAGACCCAGTACTTC.

The genes are TRBV16 and TRBJ2-7; D gene uncertain. With 4 bases removed from V and 1 base from J, the gap between germline ends came to 8 bases. The CDR3 extends over 13 amino acids. Germline assignment: CDR1 KGHSY and CDR2 FQNENV. For the CDR3, the DNA is TGTGCCAGCAGCCCAACAGATTCCTACGAGCAGTACTTC. Encoded protein: CASSPTDSYEQYF.

In its sample, this clone was seen a few times. The V call is TRBV6-6, the J call TRBJ1-4; D call uncertain. Deletions cut 5 bases from V and 8 bases from J, with 6 bases between. Per the germline V gene, CDR1 is MNHNY and CDR2 is SVGAGI (reference sequence). The CDR3 runs 11 residues. The DNA for the CDR3 is TGTGCCAGCAGTACCGACGAAAAACTGTTTTTT. Residues: CASSTDEKLFF.

This sequence joins TRBV13 and TRBJ1-2, with D perhaps matching TRBD1 (5 bases). This CDR3 has 17 amino acids. CDR1 is PRHDT, CDR2 FYEKMQ, per germline (reference sequence). V was pared by 4 bases and J by 6 bases, with 24 bases between. DNA of the CDR3: TGTGCCAGCAGCTCGCCCCTTATGAGCTCGGGGCGCGATGGCTACACCTTC. Protein product: CASSSPLMSSGRDGYTF.

Concerning this clone: The junction departs from germline at one end; a sequencing error may be responsible. The J gene is TRBJ1-1, the V gene TRBV11-2, with D perhaps matching TRBD1 (6 bases). The V gene's germline CDR1 is SGHAT and CDR2 FQNNGV. The CDR3 is made up of 15 amino acids. For the CDR3, the DNA is TGTGCCAGCAGCTGGGGGCCGGGATTGAGCACTGAAACTTTCTTT. Protein sequence: CASSWGPGLSTETFF.

The J gene is TRBJ2-1, the V gene TRBV9, with unresolved D. The CDR3 covers 19 residues. V lost 3 bases and J 2 bases, leaving 24 bases between the germline ends. The germline gives CDR1 SGDLS, CDR2 YYNGEE. CDR3 sequence reads: CASSGVTRNIGSTYNEQFF. CDR3 nucleotides: TGTGCCAGCAGCGGAGTAACCCGAAATATCGGAAGTACCTACAATGAGCAGTTCTTC.